The 2 T cell receptor beta chains below were found in one sample sequenced in a study of blood T cell repertoires in COVID-19. Using immunoSEQ multiplex PCR, the repertoire was profiled, and TCRdb retains in-frame clones only, with some absent. The sample has more than 95,000 clones; approximately 90% are singletons. Sequences were obtained from peripheral blood. The receptors come from a man aged 45-60 years in a cohort sampled during active COVID-19.

The rearrangement joins TRBV11-3 to TRBJ2-1, with D perhaps matching TRBD2 (6 bases). This CDR3 is built from 18 residues. Germline CDR1 reads SGHNT; CDR2 reads YENEEA. V lost 4 bases and J lost 0, with 19 bases in between. The CDR3 region has the DNA TGTGCCAGCAGCTCCGGGACTCTCCATGCTCACTCCTACAATGAGCAGTTCTTC. Protein sequence: CASSSGTLHAHSYNEQFF.

This chain links TRBV3-1 (or the pseudogene TRBV3-2) with TRBJ1-1; D is possibly TRBD1 (5 bases). V shed 1 base and J shed 4 bases, with 19 bases lying between them. This CDR3 comprises 17 residues. Germline V gene lookup returns CDR1 LGHDT and CDR2 YNNKEL (reference sequence). The DNA for the CDR3 is TGTGCCAGCAGCCAAGGGTGGCGGGACGGATATCTCACTGAAGCTTTCTTT. Translated, it gives CASSQGWRDGYLTEAFF.